The sample holds one count of the clone carrying this TCR beta chain. The sample contains more than one DNA sequence encoding this CDR3. This sample was included in a study of OX40 agonist ivuxolimab in advanced cancers. V lost 0 bases and J 5 bases, leaving 3 bases between the germline ends. CDR3 length: 12 residues. Per the germline V gene, CDR1 is SGHAT and CDR2 is FQNNGV. Only in-frame clones appear in the TCRdb table, and some are missing; sequencing was by immunoSEQ multiplex PCR. Here the sample spans about 50,000 clones, about 83% being singletons. Sequenced here: CD4+ or CD8+ T cells sorted from blood, sampled in a trial of the OX40 agonist ivuxolimab. The origin of this receptor is an adult with an advanced solid tumor such as melanoma, head and neck, liver or kidney cancer. This chain joins TRBV11-2 and TRBJ2-3, with D unclear. CDR3 region: CASSLDRDTQYF. In DNA, the CDR3 is TGTGCCAGCAGCTTAGACCGAGATACGCAGTATTTT.